This TCR beta chain came from a study of shared clonotypes between healthy human individuals. The V gene's germline CDR1 is LNHDA and CDR2 SQIVND (reference sequence). The CDR3 has 14 amino acids. The trim removed 5 bases at V and 8 bases at J, leaving 5 bases unmatched. Repertoires were generated with immunoSEQ multiplex PCR, while TCRdb's copy carries only in-frame clones and drops some. The repertoire holds millions of clones, with more than 90% as singletons. Sequences were obtained from naive CD4+ T cells sorted from blood. As for subset: CD45RA+ positively selected. The V gene is TRBV19, the J gene TRBJ2-2, with 10 positions matching TRBD2. The origin of this receptor is a man between 18 and 35 years old in good health. The CDR3 DNA reads TGTGCCAGTAGTGGACTAGCGGTAGCTGGGGAGCTGTTTTTT. The encoded protein is CASSGLAVAGELFF.